The 7 T cell receptor beta chains presented below share a single source sample, sequenced in a study of neurological immune-mediated disorders. Time point meaning: longitudinal time-point 3. TCRdb processed the 5' RACE reads anew with MiXCR; each CDR3 protein has one entry. Of about 99,000 distinct CDR3 sequences in the sample, roughly a tenth were seen once. The material sequenced was PBMCs. These receptors all come from a female donor with HTLV-1-associated myelopathy (HAM/TSP).

The chain carries TRBV19 and TRBJ2-7; 7 bases align to TRBD1. The V gene's germline CDR1 is LNHDA and CDR2 SQIVND (reference sequence). With 5 bases clipped from V and 0 bases from J, the junction kept 7 bases outside the gene matches. The CDR3 covers 15 residues. The CDR3 DNA reads as TGTGCCAGTAGTGTACAGGGGACCCACTCCTACGAGCAGTACTTC. Encoded protein: CASSVQGTHSYEQYF. Combining the CDR3 with reference TRBV19 and TRBJ2-7 gives the whole variable domain DGGITQSPKYLFRKEGQNVTLSCEQNLNHDAMYWYRQDPGQGLRLIYYSQIVNDFQKGDIAEGYSVSREKKESFPLTVTSAQKNPTAFYLCASSVQGTHSYEQYFGPGTRLTVT.

This clonotype was counted ten times or more. The chain couples TRBV18 to TRBJ2-7; TRBD1 is a possible D gene (6 bases). Germline CDR1 is KGHSH and CDR2 is LQKENI. Trimming took 6 bases from V and 6 from J, leaving 9 bases between them. This CDR3 contains 11 residues. The CDR3 loop is CASSPGAEQYF. CDR3 coding DNA: TGTGCCAGCTCGCCAGGGGCCGAGCAGTACTTC. Drawing the rest from reference TRBV18 and TRBJ2-7, the complete variable domain is NAGVMQNPRHLVRRRGQEARLRCSPMKGHSHVYWYRQLPEEGLKFMVYLQKENIIDESGMPKERFSAEFPKEGPSILRIQQVVRGDSAAYFCASSPGAEQYFGPGTRLTVT.

This clonotype was seen only a few times. J is TRBJ2-5 and V is TRBV12-3 or TRBV12-4; tentatively, D is TRBD2 (7 bases). V was pared by 2 bases and J by 9 bases, with 19 bases between. The CDR3 runs 15 residues. The CDR3 DNA reads TGTGCCAGCAGTTTAACGGGGGGCCTTTTGGGGGCCCAGTACTTC. Translating it yields CASSLTGGLLGAQYF.

The table lists this clonotype with many counts. This rearrangement joins TRBV3-1 to TRBJ1-2; D gene uncertain. Trimming pared 0 bases from V and 7 bases from J, leaving 6 bases between. The CDR3 has 12 residues. Germline assignment: CDR1 LGHDT and CDR2 YNNKEL (reference sequence). The CDR3 DNA reads TGTGCCAGCAGCCAAGATGGGTTTGGCTACACCTTC. Translation gives CASSQDGFGYTF.

The chain has TRBV5-1 and TRBJ1-3, with unresolved D. V dropped 4 bases and J dropped 0 bases, with 8 bases sitting between them. Looked up from germline, CDR1 is SGHRS and CDR2 is YFSETQ. This CDR3 comprises 14 residues. The CDR3 is CASSTQSSGNTIYF. The CDR3 bases are TGCGCCAGCAGCACACAGTCCTCTGGAAACACCATATATTTT.

Comment on this clonotype: Just one base apart from a much larger clone, this may be a read error. The chain recombines TRBV5-1 with TRBJ1-5; D is possibly TRBD1 (5 bases). The V end was cut by 1 base, the J end by 0 bases, with 8 bases between. The CDR3 has 15 amino acids. Germline CDR1 is SGHRS and CDR2 is YFSETQ. CDR3 loop: CASSLWDLSNQPQHF. In DNA form, the CDR3 reads TGCGCCAGCAGCTTGTGGGACCTTAGCAATCAGCCCCAGCATTTT.

This clonotype was recorded many times. V is TRBV10-2 and J is TRBJ2-1; D tentatively fits TRBD1 or TRBD2 (6 bases each). Germline-derived CDR1 and CDR2 are WSHSY and SAAADI. V dropped 7 bases and J dropped 3 bases, with 16 bases sitting between them. The CDR3 spans 15 residues. The DNA for the CDR3 is TGCGCCAGCATATCCCGGGGGCCCCTCTACAATGAGCAGTTCTTC. Translated, it gives CASISRGPLYNEQFF.